This TCR beta chain was obtained from a study of cytomegalovirus exposure and HLA in healthy donors. The donors (healthy individuals) were bone marrow donors. PCR was performed using 60 Vbeta and 13 Jbeta primers. Sequenced by immunoSEQ multiplex PCR; TCRdb stores in-frame clones only, minus some. The data show about 170,000 clones, about 82% seen once. A note on this clone: Antigen unknown.

Study observations and caveats: TCR beta chains numbering more than 150 were designated cytomegalovirus-associated.

Sequencing used PBMCs. The source of this sequence is a female donor in good health and CMV-seronegative.

For the CDR3, the DNA is TGTGCCAGCAGCGACAAAACGCGAAGACATAACGTCCTGACTTTC. Amino acid sequence: CASSDKTRRHNVLTF. The V call is TRBV6-1, the J call TRBJ2-6; D not resolved. CDR3 length: 15 residues. From germline, CDR1 is MNHNS and CDR2 SASEGT. Between the trimmed V and J ends, which lost 6 bases and 10 bases, there was a span of 19 bases.